This T cell receptor (beta chain) was sequenced during a study of spatial heterogeneity in lung cancer. The CDR3 contains 16 residues. Germline V gene lookup returns CDR1 MNHEY and CDR2 SVGAGI. With 0 bases clipped from V and 4 bases from J, the junction kept 6 bases outside the gene matches. In the library, each TCR cDNA molecule bore its own unique molecular identifier. TCRdb redid the calling of the 5' RACE reads with MiXCR, one entry per CDR3 protein. The data hold tens of thousands of distinct CDR3 sequences, with 4% to 6% observed a single time. Sample time point: sample taken at primary tumor resection. Without sorting, whole RNA was sequenced from tumor, nontumor lung or frozen PBMC.

This TCR derives from a female donor with early-stage non-small cell lung cancer. Material: PBMCs, obtained at surgery. The V call is TRBV6-5, the J call TRBJ2-7; 10 nucleotides line up with TRBD2. The CDR3: CASSYSSSGSLYEQYF. CDR3 coding DNA: TGTGCCAGCAGTTACTCATCTAGCGGGAGCCTATACGAGCAGTACTTC.